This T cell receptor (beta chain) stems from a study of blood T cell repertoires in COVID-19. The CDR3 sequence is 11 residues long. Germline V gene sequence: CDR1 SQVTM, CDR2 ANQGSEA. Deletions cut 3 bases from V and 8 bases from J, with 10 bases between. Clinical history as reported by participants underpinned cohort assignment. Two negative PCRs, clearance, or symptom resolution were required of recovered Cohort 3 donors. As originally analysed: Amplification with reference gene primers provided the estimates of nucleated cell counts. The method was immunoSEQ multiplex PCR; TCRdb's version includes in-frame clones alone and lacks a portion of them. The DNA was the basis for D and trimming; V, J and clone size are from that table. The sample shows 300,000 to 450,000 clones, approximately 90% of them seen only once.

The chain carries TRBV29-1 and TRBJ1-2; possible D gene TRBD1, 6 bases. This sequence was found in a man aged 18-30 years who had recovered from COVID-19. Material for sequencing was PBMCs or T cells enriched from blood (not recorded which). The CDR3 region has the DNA TGCAGCGTTGACGAAACAGGGGGCTACACCTTC. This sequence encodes CSVDETGGYTF.